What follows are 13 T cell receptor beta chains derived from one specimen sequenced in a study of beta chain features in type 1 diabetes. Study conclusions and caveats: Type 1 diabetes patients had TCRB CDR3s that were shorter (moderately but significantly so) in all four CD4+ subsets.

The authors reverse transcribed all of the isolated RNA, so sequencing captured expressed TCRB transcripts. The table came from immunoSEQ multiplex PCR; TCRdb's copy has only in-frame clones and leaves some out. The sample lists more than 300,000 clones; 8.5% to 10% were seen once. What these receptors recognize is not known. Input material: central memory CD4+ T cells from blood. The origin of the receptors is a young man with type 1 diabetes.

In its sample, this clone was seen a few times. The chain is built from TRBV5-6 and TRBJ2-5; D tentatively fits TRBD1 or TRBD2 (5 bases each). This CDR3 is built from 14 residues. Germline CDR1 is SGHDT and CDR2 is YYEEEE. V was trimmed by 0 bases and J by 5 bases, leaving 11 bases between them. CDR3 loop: CASSLVFGAETQYF. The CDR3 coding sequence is TGTGCCAGCAGCTTGGTCTTCGGGGCTGAGACCCAGTACTTC. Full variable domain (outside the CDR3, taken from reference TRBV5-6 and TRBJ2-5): DAGVTQSPTHLIKTRGQQVTLRCSPKSGHDTVSWYQQALGQGPQFIFQYYEEEERQRGNFPDRFSGHQFPNYSSELNVNALLLGDSALYLCASSLVFGAETQYFGPGTRLLVL.

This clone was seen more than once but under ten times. The DNA of the CDR3 is TGTGCCAGTAGTATGCGACAGGGGACTAACTATGGCTACACCTTC. Protein product: CASSMRQGTNYGYTF. This chain connects TRBV19 to TRBJ1-2; TRBD1 matches at 8 bases. The CDR3 is 15 residues long. V shed 3 bases, J shed 0 bases, and the junction held 3 bases outside the gene matches. Germline V gene data show CDR1 as LNHDA and CDR2 as SQIVND (reference sequence).

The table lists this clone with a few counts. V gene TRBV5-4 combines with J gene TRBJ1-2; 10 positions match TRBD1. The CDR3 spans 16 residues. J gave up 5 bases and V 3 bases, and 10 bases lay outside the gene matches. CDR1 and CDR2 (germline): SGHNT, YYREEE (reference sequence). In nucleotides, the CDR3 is TGTGCCAGCAGCTCCCAGGGGGGACAGGGGCTTTATGGCTACACCTTC. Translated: CASSSQGGQGLYGYTF.

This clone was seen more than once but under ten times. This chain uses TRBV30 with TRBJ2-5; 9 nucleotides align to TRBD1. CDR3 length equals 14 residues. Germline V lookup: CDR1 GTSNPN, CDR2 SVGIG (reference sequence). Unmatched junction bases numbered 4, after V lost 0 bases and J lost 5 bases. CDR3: CAWSVTGGRETQYF. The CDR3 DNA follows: TGTGCCTGGAGTGTTACAGGGGGCAGGGAGACCCAGTACTTC.

As DNA, the CDR3 is TGTGCCAGTAGTACGGACGTGGGGGGGGGCAATCAGCCCCAGCATTTT. Translating gives CASSTDVGGGNQPQHF. The chain couples TRBV19 to TRBJ1-5; TRBD1 might be the D (5 bases). V lost 4 bases and J 2 bases, leaving 15 bases between the germline ends. The CDR3 runs 16 residues. From germline, CDR1 is LNHDA and CDR2 SQIVND (reference sequence).

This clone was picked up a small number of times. The CDR3 loop is CATAELAGSSDEQFF. DNA for the CDR3: TGTGCCACCGCCGAGCTAGCGGGCTCTTCCGATGAGCAGTTCTTC. This sequence joins TRBV6-5 and TRBJ2-1, with 8 bases matching TRBD2. Germline assignment: CDR1 MNHEY and CDR2 SVGAGI. With V trimmed by 10 bases and J by 8 bases, 16 bases remained unmatched. The CDR3 is 15 residues long.

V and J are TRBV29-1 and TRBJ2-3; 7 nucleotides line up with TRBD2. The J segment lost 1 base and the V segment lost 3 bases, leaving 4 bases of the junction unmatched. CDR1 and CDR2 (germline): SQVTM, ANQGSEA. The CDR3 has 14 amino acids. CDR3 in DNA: TGCAGCGTTGAGGGGCTAGCGGGCACAGATACGCAGTATTTT. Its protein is CSVEGLAGTDTQYF.

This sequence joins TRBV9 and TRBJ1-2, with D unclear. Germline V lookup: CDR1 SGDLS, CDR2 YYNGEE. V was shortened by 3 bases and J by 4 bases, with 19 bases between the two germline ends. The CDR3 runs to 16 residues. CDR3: CASSAQATRASYGYTF. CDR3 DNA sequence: TGTGCCAGCAGCGCTCAAGCAACACGCGCGTCCTATGGCTACACCTTC.

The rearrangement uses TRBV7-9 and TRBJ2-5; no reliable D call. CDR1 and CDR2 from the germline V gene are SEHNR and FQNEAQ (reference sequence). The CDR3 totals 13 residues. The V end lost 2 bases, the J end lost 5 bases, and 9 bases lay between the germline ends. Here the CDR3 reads CASSLLIGETQYF. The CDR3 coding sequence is TGTGCCAGCAGCTTACTAATAGGGGAGACCCAGTACTTC.

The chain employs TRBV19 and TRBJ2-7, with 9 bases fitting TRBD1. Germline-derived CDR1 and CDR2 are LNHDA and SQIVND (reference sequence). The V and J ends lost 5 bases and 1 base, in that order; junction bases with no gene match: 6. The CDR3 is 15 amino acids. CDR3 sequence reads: CASSLRDRASYEQYF. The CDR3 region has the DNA TGTGCCAGTAGTCTCCGGGACAGGGCTTCCTACGAGCAGTACTTC.

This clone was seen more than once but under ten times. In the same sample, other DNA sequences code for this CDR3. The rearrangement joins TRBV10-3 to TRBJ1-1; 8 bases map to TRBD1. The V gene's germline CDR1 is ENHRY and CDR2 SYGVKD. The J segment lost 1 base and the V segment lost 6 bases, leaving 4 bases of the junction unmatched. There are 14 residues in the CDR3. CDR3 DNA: TGTGCCATCAGACCCGGACAGGGGAACACTGAAGCTTTCTTT. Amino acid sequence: CAIRPGQGNTEAFF.

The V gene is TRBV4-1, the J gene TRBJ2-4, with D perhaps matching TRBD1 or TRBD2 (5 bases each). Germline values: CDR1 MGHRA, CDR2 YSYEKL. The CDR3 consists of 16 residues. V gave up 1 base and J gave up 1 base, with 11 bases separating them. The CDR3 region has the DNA TGCGCCAGCAGCCAAGGGGGACCAGACGCCAAAAACATTCAGTACTTC. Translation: CASSQGGPDAKNIQYF.

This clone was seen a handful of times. The CDR3 coding sequence is TGTGCCATCAGTGACAACAGGGGGGGCCCGTACGAGCAGTACTTC. Translation gives CAISDNRGGPYEQYF. J is TRBJ2-7 and V is TRBV10-3; the D gene is possibly TRBD1 (8 bases). The CDR3 consists of 15 residues. Germline V gene sequence: CDR1 ENHRY, CDR2 SYGVKD. Trimming pared 3 bases from V and 4 bases from J, leaving 16 bases between.